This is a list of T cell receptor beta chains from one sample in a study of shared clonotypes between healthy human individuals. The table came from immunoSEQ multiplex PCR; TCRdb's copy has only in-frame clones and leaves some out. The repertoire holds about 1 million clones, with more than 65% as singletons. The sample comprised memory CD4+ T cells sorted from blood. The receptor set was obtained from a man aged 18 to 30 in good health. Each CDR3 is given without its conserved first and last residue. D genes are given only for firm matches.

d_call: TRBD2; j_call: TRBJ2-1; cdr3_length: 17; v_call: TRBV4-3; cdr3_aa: ASSQELALAGGPINEQF
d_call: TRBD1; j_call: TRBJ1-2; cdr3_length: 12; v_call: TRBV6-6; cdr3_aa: ASSYLDRGISYT
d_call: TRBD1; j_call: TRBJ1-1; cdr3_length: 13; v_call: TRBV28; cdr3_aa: ATQGAGGQDTEAF
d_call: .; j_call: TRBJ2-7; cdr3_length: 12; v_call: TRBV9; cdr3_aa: ASSVDPSPYEQY
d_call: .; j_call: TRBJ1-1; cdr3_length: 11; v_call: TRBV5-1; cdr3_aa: ASSLGGDTEAF
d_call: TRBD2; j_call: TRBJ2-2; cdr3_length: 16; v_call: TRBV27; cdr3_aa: ASSLTWTSSKNTGELF
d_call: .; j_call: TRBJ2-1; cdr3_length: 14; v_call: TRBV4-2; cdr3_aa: ASSQDMPMGNNEQF
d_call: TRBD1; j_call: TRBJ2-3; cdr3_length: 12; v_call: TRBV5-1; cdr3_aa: ASSPRTGTDTQY
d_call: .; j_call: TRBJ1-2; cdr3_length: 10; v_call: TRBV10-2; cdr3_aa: ASSELNSGYT
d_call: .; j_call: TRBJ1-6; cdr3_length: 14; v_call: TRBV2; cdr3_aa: ASSGGSGARNSPLH
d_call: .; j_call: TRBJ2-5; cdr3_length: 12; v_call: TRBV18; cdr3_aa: ASSPADGGETQY
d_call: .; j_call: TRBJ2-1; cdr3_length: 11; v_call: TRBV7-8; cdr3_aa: ASSFLQDNEQF
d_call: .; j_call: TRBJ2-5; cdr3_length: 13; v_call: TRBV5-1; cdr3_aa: ASSLAGNREETQY
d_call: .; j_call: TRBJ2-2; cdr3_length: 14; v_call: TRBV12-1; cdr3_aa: ASSTDSDPNTGELF
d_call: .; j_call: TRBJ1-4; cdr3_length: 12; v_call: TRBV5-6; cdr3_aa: ASSQQSYNEKLF
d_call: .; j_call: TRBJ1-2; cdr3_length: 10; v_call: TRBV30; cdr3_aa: AWSAEGFGYT
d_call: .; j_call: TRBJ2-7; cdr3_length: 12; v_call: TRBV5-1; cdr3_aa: ASSLGGRGLEQY
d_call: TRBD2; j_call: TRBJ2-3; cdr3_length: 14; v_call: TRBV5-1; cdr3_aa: ASSFIAGEGSDTQY
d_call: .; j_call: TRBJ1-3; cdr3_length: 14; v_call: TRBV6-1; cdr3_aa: ASSVGQLFSGNTIY
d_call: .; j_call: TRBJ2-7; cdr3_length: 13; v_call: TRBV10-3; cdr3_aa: AISDPQRGNYEQY
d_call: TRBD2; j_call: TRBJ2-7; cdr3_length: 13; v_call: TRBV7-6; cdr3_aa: ASSLVGGGAREQY
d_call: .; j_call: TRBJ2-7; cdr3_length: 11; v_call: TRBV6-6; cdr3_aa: ASSYRTAYEQY
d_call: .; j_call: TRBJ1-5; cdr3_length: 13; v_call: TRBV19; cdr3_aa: ASSIDGGGNQPQH
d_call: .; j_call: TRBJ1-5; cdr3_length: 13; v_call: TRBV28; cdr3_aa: ASSLGGARGQPQH
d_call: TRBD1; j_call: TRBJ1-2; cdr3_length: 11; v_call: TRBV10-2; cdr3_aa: ASSPGTGYGYT
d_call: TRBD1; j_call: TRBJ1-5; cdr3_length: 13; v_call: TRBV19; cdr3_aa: ASSTRDSYNQPQH
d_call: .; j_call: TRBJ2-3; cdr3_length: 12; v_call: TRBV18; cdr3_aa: ASSPLPITDTQY
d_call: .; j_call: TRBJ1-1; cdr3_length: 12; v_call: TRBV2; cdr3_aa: ASTSSRGVFEAF
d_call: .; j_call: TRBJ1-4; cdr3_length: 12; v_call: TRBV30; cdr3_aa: ALNRESTNEKLF
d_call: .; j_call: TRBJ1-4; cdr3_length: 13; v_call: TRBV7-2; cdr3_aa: ASSLMGTTNEKLF
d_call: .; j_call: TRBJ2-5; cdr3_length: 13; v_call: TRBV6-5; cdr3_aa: ASSYSAGVMETQY
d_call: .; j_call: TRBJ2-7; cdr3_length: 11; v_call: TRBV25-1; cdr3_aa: ASSEGSNYEQY
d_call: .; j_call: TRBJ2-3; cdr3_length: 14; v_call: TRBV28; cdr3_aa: ASSSRKELGTDTQY
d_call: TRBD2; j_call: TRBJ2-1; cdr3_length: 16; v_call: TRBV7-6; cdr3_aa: ASSSPQGTRVGDNEQF
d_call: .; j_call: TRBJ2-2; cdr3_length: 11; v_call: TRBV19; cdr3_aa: ASSATNPGELF
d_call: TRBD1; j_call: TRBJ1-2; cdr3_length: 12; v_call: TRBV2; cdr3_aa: ASSEDGTVTGYT
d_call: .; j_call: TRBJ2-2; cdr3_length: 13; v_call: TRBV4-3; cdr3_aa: ASSQAPSATGELF
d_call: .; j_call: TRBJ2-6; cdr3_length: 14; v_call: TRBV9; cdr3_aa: ASSGASTSGANVLT
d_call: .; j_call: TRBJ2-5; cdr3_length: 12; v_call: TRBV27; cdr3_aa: ASSFSNLKETQY
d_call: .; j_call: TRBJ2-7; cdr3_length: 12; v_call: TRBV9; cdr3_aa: ASSVAEGNYEQY
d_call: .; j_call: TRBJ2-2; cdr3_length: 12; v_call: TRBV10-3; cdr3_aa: AISERLNTGELF
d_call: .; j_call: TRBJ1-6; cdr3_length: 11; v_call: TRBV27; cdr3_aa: ASSPSHNSPLH
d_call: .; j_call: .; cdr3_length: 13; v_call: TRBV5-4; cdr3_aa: ASSPPGPRVYEQY
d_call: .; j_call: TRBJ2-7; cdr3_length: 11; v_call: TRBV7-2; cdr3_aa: ASSERQTREQY
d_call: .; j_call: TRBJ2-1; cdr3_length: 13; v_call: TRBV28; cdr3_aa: ATSGGGALVNEQF
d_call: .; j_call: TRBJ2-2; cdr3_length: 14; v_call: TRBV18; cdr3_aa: ASSRQPGQNTGELF
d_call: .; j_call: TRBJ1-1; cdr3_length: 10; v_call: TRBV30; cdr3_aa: AWSRATTEAF
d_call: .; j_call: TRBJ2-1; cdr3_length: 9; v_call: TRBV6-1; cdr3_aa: ASSPARGQF
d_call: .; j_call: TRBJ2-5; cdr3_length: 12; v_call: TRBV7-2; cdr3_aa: ASSFRGVWETQY
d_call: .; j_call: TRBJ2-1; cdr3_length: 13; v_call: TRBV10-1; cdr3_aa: ASSEDSPTYNEQF
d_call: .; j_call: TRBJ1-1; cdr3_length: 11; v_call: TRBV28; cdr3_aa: ASHRGGSTEAF
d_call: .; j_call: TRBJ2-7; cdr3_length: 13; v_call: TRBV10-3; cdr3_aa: AISDRAGVSYEQY
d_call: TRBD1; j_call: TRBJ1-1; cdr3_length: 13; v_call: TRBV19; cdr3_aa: ASSLRTGGSTEAF
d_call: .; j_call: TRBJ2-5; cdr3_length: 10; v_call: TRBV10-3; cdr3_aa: AISDLSETQY
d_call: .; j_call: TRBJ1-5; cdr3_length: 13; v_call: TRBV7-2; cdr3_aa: ASNRDAVGNQPQH
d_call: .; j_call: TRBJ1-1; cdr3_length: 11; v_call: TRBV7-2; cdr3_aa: ASSLAGNTEAF
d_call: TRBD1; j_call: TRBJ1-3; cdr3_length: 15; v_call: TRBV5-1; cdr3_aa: ASSWRQGAIPGNTIY
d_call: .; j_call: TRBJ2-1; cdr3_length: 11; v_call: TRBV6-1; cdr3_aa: ASMVGPESEQF
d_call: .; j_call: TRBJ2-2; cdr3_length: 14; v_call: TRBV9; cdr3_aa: ASSVAGRTASGELF